A single sample gave rise to the 13 T cell receptor beta chains below, sequenced in a study of blood T cell repertoires in COVID-19. Using immunoSEQ multiplex PCR, the repertoire was profiled, and TCRdb retains in-frame clones only, with some absent. The table includes about 240,000 clones, 82% detected once. The sample was peripheral blood. The receptors derive from a woman aged 55-69 years with active or convalescent COVID-19.

This sequence joins TRBV18 and TRBJ1-3; D perhaps matches TRBD1 (5 bases). Between the trimmed V and J ends, which lost 3 bases and 1 base, there was a span of 7 bases. Germline V lookup: CDR1 KGHSH, CDR2 LQKENI. This CDR3 has 14 residues. The CDR3 bases are TGTGCCAGCTCACCCGACAGATCTGGAAACACCATATATTTT. This gives the protein CASSPDRSGNTIYF.

V is TRBV19 and J is TRBJ1-1; TRBD1 agrees at 11 bases. With V trimmed by 5 bases and J by 4 bases, 15 bases remained unmatched. The CDR3 totals 18 residues. Germline lookup yields CDR1 LNHDA and CDR2 SQIVND (reference sequence). The CDR3 region is CASSQLGQGAGEVTEAFF. For the CDR3, the DNA is TGTGCCAGTAGTCAACTCGGACAGGGGGCCGGGGAGGTCACTGAAGCTTTCTTT.

In this sample, this clone turned up a few times. J is TRBJ1-4 and V is TRBV6-4, with no clear D. Trimming removed 2 bases at V and 7 bases at J, with 11 bases between. The CDR3 extends over 14 amino acids. Germline V CDR1 and CDR2: MRHNA, SNTAGT. The CDR3 sequence: CASSDPHGVEKLFF. CDR3 in DNA: TGTGCCAGCAGTGACCCTCACGGGGTTGAAAAACTGTTTTTT.

The chain is built from TRBV12-3 or TRBV12-4 and TRBJ1-2; D is undetermined. V dropped 1 base and J dropped 9 bases, with 9 bases sitting between them. The CDR3 extends over 12 amino acids. The CDR3 loop is CASSLERVSYTF. Written as DNA, the CDR3 is TGTGCCAGCAGTTTAGAGCGGGTGAGCTACACCTTC.

This clone was detected a few times. J is TRBJ2-5 and V is TRBV2; TRBD1 might be the D (7 bases). V was pared by 10 bases and J by 1 base, with 13 bases between. Germline values: CDR1 SNHLY, CDR2 FYNNEI. CDR3 length equals 13 residues. The CDR3 nucleotides are TGTGCCACTCACAGGGGACTCCAAGAGACCCAGTACTTC. Translating it yields CATHRGLQETQYF.

V and J are TRBV9 and TRBJ1-2, with 11 bases identical to TRBD1. The CDR3 spans 15 residues. The germline gives CDR1 SGDLS, CDR2 YYNGEE. J lost 4 bases, V lost 4 bases, and 6 bases had no gene match. CDR3 in amino acids: CASSPGQGAVYGYTF. DNA of the CDR3: TGTGCCAGCAGCCCTGGACAGGGGGCGGTCTATGGCTACACCTTC.

The CDR3 protein is CASRALSTGTDTQYF. DNA of the CDR3: TGTGCCAGCAGGGCCCTGTCGACAGGGACAGATACGCAGTATTTT. V is TRBV6-5 and J is TRBJ2-3, with 7 bases that match TRBD1. The CDR3 sequence is 15 residues long. CDR1 is MNHEY and CDR2 is SVGAGI in the germline V gene. V dropped 6 bases and J dropped 3; count of bases not matched to a gene: 9.

This CDR3 reads CASSLLSGGTDTQYF. CDR3 sequence (DNA): TGTGCCAGCAGCTTATTGTCCGGGGGCACAGATACGCAGTATTTT. The chain has TRBV7-2 and TRBJ2-3; TRBD2 is a possible D gene (5 bases). V was pared by 2 bases and J by 1 base, with 10 bases between. Looked up from germline, CDR1 is SGHTA and CDR2 is FQGNSA. The CDR3 has 15 residues. Full variable domain (remainder filled in from reference TRBV7-2 and TRBJ2-3): GAGVSQSPSNKVTEKGKDVELRCDPISGHTALYWYRQSLGQGLEFLIYFQGNSAPDKSGLPSDRFSAERTGGSVSTLTIQRTQQEDSAVYLCASSLLSGGTDTQYFGPGTRLTVL.

The chain recombines TRBV12-3 or TRBV12-4 with TRBJ2-7, with unresolved D. The CDR3 is 12 residues long. The germline V and J ends were trimmed by 1 base and 5 bases, with 6 bases remaining between them. In nucleotides, the CDR3 is TGTGCCAGCAGTTTAGGTGTCAACGAGCAGTACTTC. Its protein product is CASSLGVNEQYF.

The chain couples TRBV5-1 to TRBJ1-2; no firm D call. CDR1 is SGHRS, CDR2 YFSETQ, per germline. V was cut by 1 base and J by 7 bases, with 8 bases left in between. CDR3 length: 12 amino acids. Here the CDR3 DNA reads TGCGCCAGCAGCTTGTTGACGGGTGGCTACACCTTC. The encoded protein is CASSLLTGGYTF.

This chain links TRBV28 with TRBJ1-2; maybe TRBD1 (5 bases). Germline-derived CDR1 and CDR2 are MDHEN and SYDVKM. V gave up 6 bases and J gave up 5 bases, with 13 bases separating them. The CDR3 length is 13 residues. CDR3 sequence reads: CASSAGQLYGYTF. CDR3 DNA sequence: TGTGCCAGCAGCGCGGGGCAGTTATATGGCTACACCTTC.

The chain uses TRBV14 and TRBJ2-1; TRBD1 might be the D (7 bases). CDR1 and CDR2 (germline): SGHDN, FVKESK. The CDR3 consists of 15 residues. V lost 5 bases to trimming and J lost 5 bases, with 16 bases between them. The chain's CDR3 is CASSVLPGGNNEQFF. CDR3 nucleotide sequence: TGTGCCAGCAGCGTATTACCAGGGGGGAACAATGAGCAGTTCTTC.

The chain employs TRBV30 and TRBJ1-1; D not certain. V was pared by 5 bases and J by 0 bases, with 10 bases between. This CDR3 region has 13 residues. Germline V gene data show CDR1 as GTSNPN and CDR2 as SVGIG (reference sequence). CDR3: CAWARVLNTEAFF. The CDR3, as DNA: TGTGCCTGGGCCCGGGTTTTGAACACTGAAGCTTTCTTT.